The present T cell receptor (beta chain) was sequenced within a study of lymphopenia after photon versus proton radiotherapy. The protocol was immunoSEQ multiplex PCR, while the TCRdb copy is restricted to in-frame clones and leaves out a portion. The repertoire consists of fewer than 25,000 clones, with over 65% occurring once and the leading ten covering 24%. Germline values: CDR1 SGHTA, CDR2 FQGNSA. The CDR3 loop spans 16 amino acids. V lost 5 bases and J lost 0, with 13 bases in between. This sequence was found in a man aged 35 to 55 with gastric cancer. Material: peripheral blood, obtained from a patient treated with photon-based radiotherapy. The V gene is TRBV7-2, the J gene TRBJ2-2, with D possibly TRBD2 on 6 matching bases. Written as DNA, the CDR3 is TGTGCCAGCAGCCCTCGTCCGGGAGCGAACACCGGGGAGCTGTTTTTT. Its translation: CASSPRPGANTGELFF.